The 17 T cell receptor beta chains presented below share a single source sample, sequenced in a study of CD8+CD57+ T cells in acquired aplastic anemia. All sequencing subjects had displayed CD8+CD57+ cell expansion on flow cytometry. Profiles of TCR beta VDJ and CDR3 were generated from a genomic DNA template. TCRdb itself ran the reads through MiXCR, one entry per CDR3 protein. The repertoire has 150,000 to 200,000 distinct CDR3 sequences, around 52% of them found once; the top ten carry about 30%. The material sequenced was sorted CD4+, CD8+, or CD8+CD57+ T cells (not recorded which) from PBMCs. These TCRs come from a human donor with aplastic anemia.

J is TRBJ1-1 and V is TRBV27; 7 nucleotides agree with TRBD1. The CDR3 contains 13 residues. In germline, CDR1 is MNHEY, CDR2 SMNVEV (reference sequence). V lost 3 bases to trimming and J lost 3 bases; unmatched junction nucleotides: 1. The CDR3 nucleotides read TGTGCCAGCAGTTTCACAGGGGACACTGAAGCTTTCTTT. As protein: CASSFTGDTEAFF.

The chain is built from TRBV6-1 and TRBJ2-1; D may be TRBD2 (5 bases). The V gene's germline CDR1 is MNHNS and CDR2 SASEGT. The germline V and J ends were trimmed by 7 bases and 5 bases, with 18 bases remaining between them. The CDR3 covers 15 residues. The CDR3 loop is CASTPWLAKNNEQFF. In nucleotides, the CDR3 is TGTGCCAGCACCCCGTGGCTAGCCAAAAACAATGAGCAGTTCTTC.

In regard to this clonotype: One base away lies a much larger clone, so this may be a sequencing read error. This chain joins TRBV7-6 and TRBJ2-5; 12 bases fit TRBD1. From germline, CDR1 is SGHVS and CDR2 FNYEAQ. The CDR3 sequence is 16 residues long. V gave up 11 bases and J gave up 4 bases; unmatched junction bases: 14. CDR3 residues: CAWSRGDRGLGETQYF. The DNA of the CDR3 is TGTGCCTGGAGTAGGGGGGACAGGGGGCTTGGAGAGACCCAGTACTTC.

The chain links TRBV7-2 to TRBJ2-3, with D hard to call. The germline V gene has CDR1 SGHTA and CDR2 FQGNSA. The CDR3 extends over 13 amino acids. The V end lost 1 base, the J end lost 5 bases, and 7 bases lay between the germline ends. The CDR3: CASSLDLVDTQYF. The CDR3 DNA is TGTGCCAGCAGCTTAGACTTGGTAGATACGCAGTATTTT. Based on the CDR3 plus reference TRBV7-2 and TRBJ2-3, the full variable domain is GAGVSQSPSNKVTEKGKDVELRCDPISGHTALYWYRQSLGQGLEFLIYFQGNSAPDKSGLPSDRFSAERTGGSVSTLTIQRTQQEDSAVYLCASSLDLVDTQYFGPGTRLTVL.

In its sample, this clonotype was seen many times. The V gene is TRBV2, the J gene TRBJ2-1, with a possible D match to TRBD1 (6 bases). The CDR3 extends over 15 amino acids. Germline V gene lookup returns CDR1 SNHLY and CDR2 FYNNEI. V lost 6 bases, J lost 1 base, and 13 bases lay in between. CDR3: CASSGTMVSYNEQFF. CDR3 DNA sequence: TGTGCCAGCAGCGGGACAATGGTATCCTACAATGAGCAGTTCTTC.

V is TRBV20-1 and J is TRBJ1-4, with D possibly being TRBD1 (5 bases). V was shortened by 6 bases and J by 0 bases, with 11 bases between the two germline ends. The germline V gene encodes CDR1 DFQATT and CDR2 SNEGSKA (reference sequence). The CDR3 totals 14 residues. In nucleotides, the CDR3 is TGCAGTGCGGGGGACGGGACAACTAATGAAAAACTGTTTTTT. Translated: CSAGDGTTNEKLFF.

About this clonotype: At one boundary the junction diverges from the germline segment, which might be a read error. The chain couples TRBV10-3 to TRBJ1-1; the D gene is possibly TRBD1 (6 bases). CDR3 length: 15 amino acids. Germline V lookup: CDR1 ENHRY, CDR2 SYGVKD. CDR3 DNA: TGTGCCAGCAGTACTTCCGGGACATGGAACACTGAAGCTTTCTTT. It is translated as CASSTSGTWNTEAFF.

A few counts support this clonotype. The chain joins TRBV6-5 to TRBJ2-1, with D tentatively TRBD2 (6 bases). The germline V and J ends were trimmed by 3 bases and 0 bases, with 9 bases remaining between them. Germline assignment: CDR1 MNHEY and CDR2 SVGAGI. CDR3 length: 15 amino acids. CDR3 nucleotides: TGTGCCAGCAGTTATGACGGGGGCTCCTACAATGAGCAGTTCTTC. Amino acids: CASSYDGGSYNEQFF.

The chain links TRBV18 to TRBJ1-6; tentatively, D is TRBD1 (6 bases). Trimming pared 2 bases from V and 0 bases from J, leaving 14 bases between. From germline, CDR1 is KGHSH and CDR2 LQKENI. CDR3 length: 18 amino acids. CDR3 coding DNA: TGTGCCAGCTCACCAGAGTGGACGGACAGCTCCTATAATTCACCCCTCCACTTT. Amino acids: CASSPEWTDSSYNSPLHF. Using reference TRBV18 and TRBJ1-6 for the parts outside the CDR3, the full variable domain is NAGVMQNPRHLVRRRGQEARLRCSPMKGHSHVYWYRQLPEEGLKFMVYLQKENIIDESGMPKERFSAEFPKEGPSILRIQQVVRGDSAAYFCASSPEWTDSSYNSPLHFGNGTRLTVT.

The chain carries TRBV11-1 and TRBJ1-1; D gene uncertain. The CDR3 consists of 16 residues. CDR1 SGHAT and CDR2 FQDESV come from the germline V gene (reference sequence). The germline V and J ends were trimmed by 4 bases and 4 bases, with 19 bases remaining between them. The CDR3 region is CASSWAISVVGTEAFF. CDR3 sequence (DNA): TGTGCCAGCAGCTGGGCGATATCTGTGGTCGGCACTGAAGCTTTCTTT. Full variable domain (missing parts from reference TRBV11-1 and TRBJ1-1): EAEVAQSPRYKITEKSQAVAFWCDPISGHATLYWYRQILGQGPELLVQFQDESVVDDSQLPKDRFSAERLKGVDSTLKIQPAELGDSAMYLCASSWAISVVGTEAFFGQGTRLTVV.

In this sample, this clonotype turned up many times. The CDR3 region is CASSQAQDSPMGEQYF. In DNA, the CDR3 is TGTGCCAGCAGCCAAGCCCAGGACAGCCCTATGGGGGAGCAGTACTTC. The rearrangement uses TRBV3-1 and TRBJ2-7, with a possible D match to TRBD1 (6 bases). V lost 1 base to trimming and J lost 7 bases, with 20 bases between them. The CDR3 spans 16 residues. Germline lookup yields CDR1 LGHDT and CDR2 YNNKEL (reference sequence).

Points on this clonotype: A read error may be the cause here, since a much bigger clone is one base away. The J gene is TRBJ2-1, the V gene TRBV20-1, with TRBD2 matching over 8 bases. Germline V gene sequence: CDR1 DFQATT, CDR2 SNEGSKA (reference sequence). J was trimmed by 4 bases and V by 1 base; bases with no gene match: 21. The CDR3 runs to 20 residues. This CDR3 is CSARGEWTERPAGVYNEQFF. As DNA, the CDR3 is TGCAGTGCTAGAGGGGAGTGGACAGAAAGACCAGCGGGGGTATACAATGAGCAGTTCTTC.

The chain is built from TRBV9 and TRBJ2-2; 10 positions agree with TRBD2. This CDR3 is built from 17 residues. Germline CDR1 and CDR2: SGDLS and YYNGEE. After removal of 4 bases from V and 4 bases from J, the junction contained 10 bases not matched to a gene. CDR3 region: CASSSGLAVIFTGELFF. CDR3 coding DNA: TGTGCCAGCAGCTCAGGACTAGCGGTCATCTTCACCGGGGAGCTGTTTTTT.

This clonotype was counted ten times or more. The rearrangement links TRBV14 to TRBJ2-1; 13 bases are shared with TRBD2. The germline gives CDR1 SGHDN, CDR2 FVKESK. Germline trimming cut 1 base from V and 2 bases from J; bases unmatched to any gene: 5. This CDR3 is built from 18 residues. The CDR3 DNA sequence: TGTGCCAGCAGCCAAGGTCTACTAGCGGGAGGGACCTACAATGAGCAGTTCTTC. Translated: CASSQGLLAGGTYNEQFF.

The table lists this clonotype with many counts. The chain recombines TRBV12-3 or TRBV12-4 with TRBJ1-2; tentative D call: TRBD1 (5 bases). The CDR3 spans 12 residues. Between the trimmed V and J ends, which lost 7 bases and 6 bases, there was a span of 12 bases. The CDR3 spells CASNLRGNGYTF. The CDR3 nucleotides are TGTGCCAGCAATCTAAGGGGCAATGGCTACACCTTC.

This clonotype was detected a few times. The V and J genes are TRBV9 and TRBJ1-2; D is possibly TRBD1 (5 bases). Trimming stripped 7 bases from V and 8 bases from J, with 12 bases between. The germline V gene has CDR1 SGDLS and CDR2 YYNGEE. The CDR3 spans 11 residues. In DNA form, the CDR3 reads TGTGCCAGCGGGGCAGGGCCCGGCTACACCTTC. This gives the protein CASGAGPGYTF.

Comments on this clonotype: This could be a read error, since a much larger clone is one nucleotide away. The J gene is TRBJ1-3, the V gene TRBV12-3 or TRBV12-4, with 11 bases matching TRBD1. The CDR3 consists of 15 residues. The CDR3, as DNA: TGTGCCTGCAGCGGGACAGGGGGGCCTGGAAACACCATATATTTT. This encodes CACSGTGGPGNTIYF.